Given below is one T cell receptor beta chain in context. Profiling relied on immunoSEQ multiplex PCR, and the TCRdb table lists in-frame clones only, not all of them. The profile shows tens of thousands of clones, roughly 91% of them singletons. These data belong to a study of T cell changes during pregnancy in multiple sclerosis. The CDR3 runs 16 residues. Germline V CDR1 and CDR2: LNHDA, SQIVND (reference sequence). J was trimmed by 6 bases and V by 6 bases; bases with no gene match: 15. The TCR was taken from a female donor in good health, enrolled as a control in a pregnancy study. Here the sequenced sample was peripheral blood, taken in the third trimester of pregnancy. V and J are TRBV19 and TRBJ2-3, with 7 bases identical to TRBD1. The CDR3 sequence: CASSSLGTVLRDTQYF. The DNA of the CDR3 is TGTGCCAGTAGCTCACTCGGGACAGTACTTAGGGATACGCAGTATTTT.